This T cell receptor beta chain stems from a study of T cells in Graves' hyperthyroidism and ophthalmopathy. The cohort's ophthalmopathy patients, a group with duration under 3 months, had a Clinical Activity Score of at least 3 and a NOSPECS grade of at least 4. Clinical symptoms, serum thyroxine and TRAb, thyroid ultrasound and orbital computed tomography together formed the diagnostic basis. Germline V gene data show CDR1 as LGHDT and CDR2 as YNNKEL (reference sequence). The CDR3 has 15 amino acids. Between the trimmed V and J ends, which lost 6 bases and 4 bases, there was a span of 17 bases. Study-level results: The authors' 13 V-J model separated ophthalmopathy from stable hyperthyroidism.

Amplified TCR beta CDR3 regions derived from RNA transcripts. TCR CDR3 underwent first-round RT-PCR with the HTBI primer set. TCRdb ran MiXCR on the multiplex PCR reads and lists one entry per CDR3 protein. The table shows about 300,000 distinct CDR3 sequences, with roughly a fifth occurring only once. A few counts support this clonotype. Its antigen is unidentified. The chain is built from TRBV3-1 and TRBJ2-3; D is perhaps TRBD1 or TRBD2 (5 bases each). The sequenced sample was blood. The sequence derives from a middle-aged man with Graves' ophthalmopathy. CDR3 DNA: TGTGCCAGCAGTGTCCGACAGTGGGGAGCAGATACGCAGTATTTT. Protein: CASSVRQWGADTQYF.